Sequencing of this T cell receptor beta chain was carried out in a study of beta chain features in type 1 diabetes. What was sequenced were expressed TCRB transcripts, since all of the isolated RNA had been reverse transcribed. The assay was immunoSEQ multiplex PCR, and TCRdb's table has in-frame clones only and misses some. Of 130,000 or so clones detected, about a tenth appear once; the ten largest clones hold about 0.6%. General study findings and limits: Whether HLA type influences TCRB rearrangement remained unresolved here. Comparison showed that naive, central memory and Treg TCRB repertoires appeared more similar among patients than among healthy donors.

This clone was counted only a few times. Its antigen is currently unknown. CDR3 length: 18 residues. The V and J ends lost 3 bases and 2 bases, in that order; junction bases with no gene match: 7. Germline CDR1 SGHRS, CDR2 YFSETQ. The sample was central memory CD4+ T cells from blood. This TCR was recovered from a woman aged 40-49 years in good health. The chain joins TRBV5-1 to TRBJ2-1; 14 nucleotides match TRBD2. CDR3 coding DNA: TGCGCCAGCAGCTCAGGACTAGCGGGGGGCCGGGCCTACAATGAGCAGTTCTTC. Translation gives CASSSGLAGGRAYNEQFF. The full variable domain, with the rest looked up from reference TRBV5-1 and TRBJ2-1, is KAGVTQTPRYLIKTRGQQVTLSCSPISGHRSVSWYQQTPGQGLQFLFEYFSETQRNKGNFPGRFSGRQFSNSRSEMNVSTLELGDSALYLCASSSGLAGGRAYNEQFFGPGTRLTVL.